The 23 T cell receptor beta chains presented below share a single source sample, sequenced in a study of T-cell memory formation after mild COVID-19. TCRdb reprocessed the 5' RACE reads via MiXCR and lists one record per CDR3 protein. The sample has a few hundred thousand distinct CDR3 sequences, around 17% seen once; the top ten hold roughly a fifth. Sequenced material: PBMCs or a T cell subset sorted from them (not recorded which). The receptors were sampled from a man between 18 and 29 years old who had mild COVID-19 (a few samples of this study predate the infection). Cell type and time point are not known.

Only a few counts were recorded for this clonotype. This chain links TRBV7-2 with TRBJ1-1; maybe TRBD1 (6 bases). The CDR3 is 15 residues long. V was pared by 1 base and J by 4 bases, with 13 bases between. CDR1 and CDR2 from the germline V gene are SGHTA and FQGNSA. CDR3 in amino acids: CASSLGGGRGTEAFF. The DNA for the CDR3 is TGTGCCAGCAGCTTAGGAGGGGGGCGCGGCACTGAAGCTTTCTTT.

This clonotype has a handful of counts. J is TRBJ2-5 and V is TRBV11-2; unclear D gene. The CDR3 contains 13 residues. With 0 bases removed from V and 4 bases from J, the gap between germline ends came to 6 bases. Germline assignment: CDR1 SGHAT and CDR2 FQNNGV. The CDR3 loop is CASSLESSETQYF. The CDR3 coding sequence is TGTGCCAGCAGCTTAGAAAGCTCAGAGACCCAGTACTTC.

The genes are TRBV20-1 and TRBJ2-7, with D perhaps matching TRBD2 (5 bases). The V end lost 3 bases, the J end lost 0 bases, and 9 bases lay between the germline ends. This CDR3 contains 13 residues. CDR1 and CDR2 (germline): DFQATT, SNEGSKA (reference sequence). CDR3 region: CSARKADSYEQYV. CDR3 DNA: TGCAGTGCTAGGAAAGCGGACTCCTACGAGCAGTACGTC.

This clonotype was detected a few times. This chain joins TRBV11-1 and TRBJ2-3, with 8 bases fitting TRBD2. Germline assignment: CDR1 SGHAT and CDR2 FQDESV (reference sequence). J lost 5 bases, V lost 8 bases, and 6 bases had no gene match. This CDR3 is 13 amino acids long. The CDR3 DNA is TGTGCCAGCCGCCGGGAGGGAGGAGATACGCAGTATTTT. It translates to CASRREGGDTQYF.

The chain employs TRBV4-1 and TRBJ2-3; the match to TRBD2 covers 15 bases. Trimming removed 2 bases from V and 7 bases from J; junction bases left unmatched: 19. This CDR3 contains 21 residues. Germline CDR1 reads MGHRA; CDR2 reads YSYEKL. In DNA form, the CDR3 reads TGCGCCAGCAGCCAAAAGCCGGGACTAGCGGGGGGCGTGCCAAACGCAAATACGCAGTATTTT. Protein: CASSQKPGLAGGVPNANTQYF.

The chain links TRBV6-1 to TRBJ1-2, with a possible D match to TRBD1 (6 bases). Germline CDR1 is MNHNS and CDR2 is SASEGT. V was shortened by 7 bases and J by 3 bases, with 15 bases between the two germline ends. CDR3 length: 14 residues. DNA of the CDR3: TGTGCCAGCAATCCGACAGGAACCGACTATGGCTACACCTTC. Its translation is CASNPTGTDYGYTF.

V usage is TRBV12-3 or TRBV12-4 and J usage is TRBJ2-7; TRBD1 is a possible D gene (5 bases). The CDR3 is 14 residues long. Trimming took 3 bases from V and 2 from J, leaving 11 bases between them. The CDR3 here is CASSLSGAPYEQYF. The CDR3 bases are TGTGCCAGCAGTTTGTCTGGGGCCCCCTACGAGCAGTACTTC.

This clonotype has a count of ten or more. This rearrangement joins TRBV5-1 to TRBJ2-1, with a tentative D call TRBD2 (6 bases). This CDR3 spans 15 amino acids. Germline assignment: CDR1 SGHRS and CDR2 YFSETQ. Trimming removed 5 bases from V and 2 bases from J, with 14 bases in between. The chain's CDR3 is CASRLAGWTYNEQFF. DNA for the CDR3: TGCGCCAGCAGACTGGCGGGGTGGACCTACAATGAGCAGTTCTTC.

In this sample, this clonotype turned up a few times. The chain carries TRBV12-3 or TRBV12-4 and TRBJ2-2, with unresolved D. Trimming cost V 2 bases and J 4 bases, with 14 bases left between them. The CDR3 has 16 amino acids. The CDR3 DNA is TGTGCCAGCAGTTTACTAATTCGGCTAGGCACCGGGGAGCTGTTTTTT. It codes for CASSLLIRLGTGELFF.

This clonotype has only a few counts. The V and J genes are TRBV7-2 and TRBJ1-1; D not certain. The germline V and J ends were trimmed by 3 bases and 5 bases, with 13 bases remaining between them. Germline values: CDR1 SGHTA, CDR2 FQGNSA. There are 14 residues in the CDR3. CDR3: CASSFPFGETEAFF. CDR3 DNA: TGTGCCAGCAGCTTTCCGTTTGGAGAGACTGAAGCTTTCTTT.

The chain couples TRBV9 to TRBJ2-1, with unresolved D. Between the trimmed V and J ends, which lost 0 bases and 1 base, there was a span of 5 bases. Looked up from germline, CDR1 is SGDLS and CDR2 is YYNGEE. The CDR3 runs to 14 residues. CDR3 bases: TGTGCCAGCAGCGTAGGAGGATCCTACAATGAGCAGTTCTTC. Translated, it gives CASSVGGSYNEQFF.

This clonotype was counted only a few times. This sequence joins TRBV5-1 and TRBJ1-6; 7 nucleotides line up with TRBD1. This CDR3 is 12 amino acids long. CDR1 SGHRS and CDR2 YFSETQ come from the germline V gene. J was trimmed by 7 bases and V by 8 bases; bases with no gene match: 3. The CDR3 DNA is TGCGCCAGGACACAGGGGAATTCACCCCTCCACTTT. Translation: CARTQGNSPLHF.

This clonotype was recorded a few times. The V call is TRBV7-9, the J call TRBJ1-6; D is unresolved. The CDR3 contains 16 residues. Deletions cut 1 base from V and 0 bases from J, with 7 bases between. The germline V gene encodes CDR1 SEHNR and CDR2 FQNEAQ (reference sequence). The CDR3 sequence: CASSLVRSSYNSPLHF. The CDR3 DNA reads TGTGCCAGCAGCTTAGTACGGAGCTCCTATAATTCACCCCTCCACTTT.

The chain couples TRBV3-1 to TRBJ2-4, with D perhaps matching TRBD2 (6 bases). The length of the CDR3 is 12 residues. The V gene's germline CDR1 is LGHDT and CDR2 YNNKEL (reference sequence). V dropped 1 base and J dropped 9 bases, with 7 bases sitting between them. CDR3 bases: TGTGCCAGCAGCCAAGCGGAGGGCATTCAGTACTTC. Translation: CASSQAEGIQYF.

The DNA of the CDR3 is TGTGCCAGCAGCTTGGGCGGCCTCCAAGAGACCCAGTACTTC. It specifies CASSLGGLQETQYF. J is TRBJ2-5 and V is TRBV7-3, with D uncertain. CDR3 length: 14 residues. Germline V gene lookup returns CDR1 SGHTA and CDR2 FQGTGA. Trimming took 3 bases from V and 1 from J, leaving 9 bases between them.

DNA for the CDR3: TGTGCCAGCAGTCGGGCCGGAGCTACCACAGATACGCAGTATTTT. Translating it yields CASSRAGATTDTQYF. The chain combines TRBV7-6 with TRBJ2-3; D not resolved. Germline CDR1 and CDR2: SGHVS and FNYEAQ. Trimming stripped 6 bases from V and 2 bases from J, with 15 bases between. This CDR3 has 15 amino acids. Variable domain in full (rest from reference TRBV7-6 and TRBJ2-3): GAGVSQSPRYKVTKRGQDVALRCDPISGHVSLYWYRQALGQGPEFLTYFNYEAQQDKSGLPNDRFSAERPEGSISTLTIQRTEQRDSAMYRCASSRAGATTDTQYFGPGTRLTVL.

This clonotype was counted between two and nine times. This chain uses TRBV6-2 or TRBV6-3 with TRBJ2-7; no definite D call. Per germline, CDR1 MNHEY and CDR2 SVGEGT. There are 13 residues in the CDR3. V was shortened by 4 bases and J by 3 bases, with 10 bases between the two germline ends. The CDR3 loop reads CASSSRVIYEQYF. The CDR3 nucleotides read TGTGCCAGCAGTTCCCGGGTTATCTACGAGCAGTACTTC.

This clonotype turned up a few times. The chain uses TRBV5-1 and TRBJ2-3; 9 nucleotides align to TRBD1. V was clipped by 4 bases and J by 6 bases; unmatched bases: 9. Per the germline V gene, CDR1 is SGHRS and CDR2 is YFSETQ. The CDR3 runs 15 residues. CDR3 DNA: TGCGCCAGCAGCCCTAGGACAGGGGCTCCGGATACGCAGTATTTT. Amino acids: CASSPRTGAPDTQYF.

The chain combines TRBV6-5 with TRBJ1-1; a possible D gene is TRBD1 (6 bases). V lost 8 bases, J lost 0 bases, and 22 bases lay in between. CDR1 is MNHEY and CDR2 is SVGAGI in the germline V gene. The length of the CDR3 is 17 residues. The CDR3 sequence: CASGRTAQGPVNTEAFF. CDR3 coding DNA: TGTGCCAGCGGACGGACAGCTCAAGGGCCGGTGAACACTGAAGCTTTCTTT.

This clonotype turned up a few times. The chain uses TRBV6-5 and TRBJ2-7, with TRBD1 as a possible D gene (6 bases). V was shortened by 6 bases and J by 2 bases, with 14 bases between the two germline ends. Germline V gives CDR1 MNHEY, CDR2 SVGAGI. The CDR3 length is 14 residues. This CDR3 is CASSSNRDAYEQYF. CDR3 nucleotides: TGTGCCAGCAGCTCAAACAGGGATGCCTACGAGCAGTACTTC.

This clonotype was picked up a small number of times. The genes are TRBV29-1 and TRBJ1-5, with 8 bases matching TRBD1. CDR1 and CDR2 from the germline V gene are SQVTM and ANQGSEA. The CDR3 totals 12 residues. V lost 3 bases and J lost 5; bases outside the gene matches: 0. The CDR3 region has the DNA TGCAGCGTTGACAGGGGGCATCAGCCCCAGCATTTT. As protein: CSVDRGHQPQHF.

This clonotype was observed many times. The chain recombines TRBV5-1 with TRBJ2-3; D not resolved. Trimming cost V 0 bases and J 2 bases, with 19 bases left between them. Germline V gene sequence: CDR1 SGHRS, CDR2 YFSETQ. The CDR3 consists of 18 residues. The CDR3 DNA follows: TGCGCCAGCAGCTTGGCCATTCACTCCGACCCAGCCACAGATACGCAGTATTTT. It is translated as CASSLAIHSDPATDTQYF. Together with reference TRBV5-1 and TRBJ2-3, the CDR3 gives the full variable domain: KAGVTQTPRYLIKTRGQQVTLSCSPISGHRSVSWYQQTPGQGLQFLFEYFSETQRNKGNFPGRFSGRQFSNSRSEMNVSTLELGDSALYLCASSLAIHSDPATDTQYFGPGTRLTVL.

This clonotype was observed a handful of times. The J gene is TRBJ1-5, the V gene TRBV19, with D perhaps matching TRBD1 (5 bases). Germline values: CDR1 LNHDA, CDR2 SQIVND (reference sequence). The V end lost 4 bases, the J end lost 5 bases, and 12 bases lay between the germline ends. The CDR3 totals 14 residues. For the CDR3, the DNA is TGTGCCAGTAGTACCACCCCGGGGGATCAGCCCCAGCATTTT. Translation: CASSTTPGDQPQHF.